The T cell receptor (beta chain) described here comes from a study of shared clonotypes between healthy human individuals. As for the study in general: Samples came from two female and a few male donors aged 18 to 49.

V gave up 1 base and J gave up 7 bases; unmatched junction bases: 5. The germline V gene has CDR1 GTSNPN and CDR2 SVGIG (reference sequence). This CDR3 has 15 amino acids. Researchers divided each subset's genomic DNA evenly across several immunoSEQ plates. The team ran DNA from unsorted PBMCs on ten immunoSEQ deep assay plates for sequencing. Method: immunoSEQ multiplex PCR; TCRdb's copy keeps in-frame clones and lacks some. The table shows about 480,000 clones, with roughly 79% occurring only once. Sequencing was done on a sample of PBMCs. The rearrangement links TRBV30 to TRBJ2-1, with 12 bases fitting TRBD2. The TCR was taken from a middle-aged woman in good health. Some clones in this sample may be carry-over from other donors' samples. The CDR3 region is CAWSELAGGGNEQFF. CDR3 sequence (DNA): TGTGCCTGGAGTGAACTAGCGGGAGGCGGGAATGAGCAGTTCTTC.